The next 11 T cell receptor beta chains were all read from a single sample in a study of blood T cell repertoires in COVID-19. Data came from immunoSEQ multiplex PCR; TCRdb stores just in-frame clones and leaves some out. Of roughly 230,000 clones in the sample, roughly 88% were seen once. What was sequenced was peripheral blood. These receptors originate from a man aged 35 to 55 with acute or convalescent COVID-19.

CDR3 bases: TGTGCCAGCAGCTTATTCCAGGGAGGAGAGACCCAGTACTTC. Encoded protein: CASSLFQGGETQYF. V and J are TRBV13 and TRBJ2-5, with D perhaps TRBD2 (6 bases). The V end lost 2 bases, the J end lost 4 bases, and 11 bases lay between the germline ends. Germline V gene lookup returns CDR1 PRHDT and CDR2 FYEKMQ (reference sequence). CDR3 length: 14 residues. The variable domain in full, completed from reference TRBV13 and TRBJ2-5, reads AAGVIQSPRHLIKEKRETATLKCYPIPRHDTVYWYQQGPGQDPQFLISFYEKMQSDKGSIPDRFSAQQFSDYHSELNMSSLELGDSALYFCASSLFQGGETQYFGPGTRLLVL.

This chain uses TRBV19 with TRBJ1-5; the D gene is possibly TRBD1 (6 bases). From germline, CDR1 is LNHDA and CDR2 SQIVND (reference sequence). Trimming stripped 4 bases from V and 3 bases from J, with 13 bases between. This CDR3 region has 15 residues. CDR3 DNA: TGTGCCAGTAGTAGACAGGATTCGAACAATCAGCCCCAGCATTTT. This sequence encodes CASSRQDSNNQPQHF.

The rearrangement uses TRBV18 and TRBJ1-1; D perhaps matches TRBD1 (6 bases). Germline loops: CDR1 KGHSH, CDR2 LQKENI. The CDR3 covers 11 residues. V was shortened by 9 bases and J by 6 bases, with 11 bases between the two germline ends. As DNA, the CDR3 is TGTGCCAGTTGGGGGGGCGCTGAAGCTTTCTTT. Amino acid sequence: CASWGGAEAFF.

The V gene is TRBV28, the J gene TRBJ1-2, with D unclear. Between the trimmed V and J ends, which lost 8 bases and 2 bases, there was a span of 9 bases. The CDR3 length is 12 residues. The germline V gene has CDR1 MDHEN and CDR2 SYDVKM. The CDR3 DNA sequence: TGTGCCAGCGGCCCACCCAACTATGGCTACACCTTC. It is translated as CASGPPNYGYTF.

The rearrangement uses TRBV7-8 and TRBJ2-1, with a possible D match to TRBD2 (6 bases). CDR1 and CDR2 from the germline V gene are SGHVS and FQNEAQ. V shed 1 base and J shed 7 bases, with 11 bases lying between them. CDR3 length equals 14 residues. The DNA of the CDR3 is TGTGCCAGCAGCTTAGGGCGGGGTGCGAATGAGCAGTTCTTC. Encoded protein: CASSLGRGANEQFF.

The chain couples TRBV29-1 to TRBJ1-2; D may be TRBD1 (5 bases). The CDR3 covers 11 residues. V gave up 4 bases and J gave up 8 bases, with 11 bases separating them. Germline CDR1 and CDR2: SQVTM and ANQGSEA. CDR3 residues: CSVALSGGYTF. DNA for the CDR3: TGCAGCGTTGCCCTGTCAGGGGGCTACACCTTC.

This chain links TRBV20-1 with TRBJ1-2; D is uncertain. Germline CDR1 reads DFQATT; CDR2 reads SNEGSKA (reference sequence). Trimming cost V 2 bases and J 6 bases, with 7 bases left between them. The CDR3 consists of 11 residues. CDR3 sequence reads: CSARLPDGYTF. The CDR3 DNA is TGCAGTGCTAGATTGCCAGATGGCTACACCTTC.

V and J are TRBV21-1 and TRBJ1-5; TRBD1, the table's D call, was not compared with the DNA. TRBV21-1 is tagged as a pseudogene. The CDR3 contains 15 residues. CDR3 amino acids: CASTHGQASNQPQHF. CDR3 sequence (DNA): TGTGCCAGCACCCACGGACAGGCCAGCAATCAGCCCCAGCATTTT.

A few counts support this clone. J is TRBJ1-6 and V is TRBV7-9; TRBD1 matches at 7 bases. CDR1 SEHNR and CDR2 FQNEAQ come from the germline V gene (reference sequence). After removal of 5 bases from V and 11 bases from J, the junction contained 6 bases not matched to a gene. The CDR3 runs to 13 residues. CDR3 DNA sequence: TGTGCCAGCAGCCGAGGGGGCCAGACACCCCTCCACTTT. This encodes CASSRGGQTPLHF.

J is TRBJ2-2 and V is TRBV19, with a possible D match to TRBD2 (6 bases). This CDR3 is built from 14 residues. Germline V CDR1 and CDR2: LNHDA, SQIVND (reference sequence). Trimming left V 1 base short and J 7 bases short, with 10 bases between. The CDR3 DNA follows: TGTGCCAGTAGTATAGGGGAGGCGATCGGGGAGCTGTTTTTT. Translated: CASSIGEAIGELFF. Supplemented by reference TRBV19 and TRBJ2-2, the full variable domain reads DGGITQSPKYLFRKEGQNVTLSCEQNLNHDAMYWYRQDPGQGLRLIYYSQIVNDFQKGDIAEGYSVSREKKESFPLTVTSAQKNPTAFYLCASSIGEAIGELFFGEGSRLTVL.

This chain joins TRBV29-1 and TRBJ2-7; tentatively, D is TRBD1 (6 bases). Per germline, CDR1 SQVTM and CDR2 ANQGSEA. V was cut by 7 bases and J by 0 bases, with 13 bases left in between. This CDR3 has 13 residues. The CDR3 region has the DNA TGCAGCGCCCGGGACACCCTCTCCTACGAGCAGTACTTC. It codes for CSARDTLSYEQYF.